The entry below describes one TCR beta chain. What it binds is unknown. This entry is derived from a study of T cells in Graves' hyperthyroidism and ophthalmopathy. Across the whole study: Before treatment of any kind, peripheral blood was taken at initial diagnosis. Findings of the study overall: Through a model of 13 V-J features, ophthalmopathy was separated from stable hyperthyroidism.

Those with hyperthyroidism were 18 to 65 years old, newly diagnosed, and ill for under 2 months. The PBMCs had their origin in less than 13 ml of fresh peripheral blood. Germline values: CDR1 SQVTM, CDR2 ANQGSEA. V was trimmed by 4 bases and J by 1 base, leaving 8 bases between them. This CDR3 region has 12 residues. RNA transcripts served as the template for amplifying TCR beta CDR3 regions. First-round RT-PCR with HTBI primers amplified the TCR CDR3 region. One entry per CDR3 protein results from TCRdb running MiXCR on the multiplex PCR reads. Of more than 350,000 distinct CDR3 sequences listed, more than 12% were seen once; the top ten hold about 31%.

The TCR sequence derives from a woman between 25 and 40 years old with Graves' hyperthyroidism. The sample consisted of blood. The gene calls are TRBV29-1 and TRBJ2-7; perhaps TRBD1 as D (6 bases). The CDR3 nucleotides read TGCAGCGTTGGGGACACATCCTACGAGCAGTACTTC. Residues: CSVGDTSYEQYF.